What follows describes a single TCR beta chain. The data stem from a study of blood T cell repertoires in COVID-19. Background on the study: Acute-phase and convalescent COVID-19 samples originated in the United States, Italy and Spain. Sample material is recorded as cDNA or gDNA derived from T cells, B-cell-depleted T cells, or PBMCs.

Authors' methods: It was from reference gene primer amplification that nucleated cell counts were estimated. Assay: immunoSEQ multiplex PCR; the TCRdb copy retains only in-frame clones and omits some. The D gene and trimming were derived from the DNA, and the V and J assignments and clone size from that table. The sample includes a few hundred thousand clones, around nine tenths seen only once; the top ten take under 5%. Sequenced: peripheral blood. The source is a woman aged 50 to 60 with active or convalescent COVID-19.

In DNA, the CDR3 is TGTGCCAGCAGCTTAAAGGGGACTAGCGGAGGGTTCCAAGAGACCCAGTACTTC. Encoded protein: CASSLKGTSGGFQETQYF. This chain joins TRBV7-3 and TRBJ2-5, with TRBD2 matching 11 bases. This CDR3 contains 18 residues. Germline V gene data show CDR1 as SGHTA and CDR2 as FQGTGA. V was clipped by 1 base and J by 1 base; unmatched bases: 8.